This T cell receptor (beta chain) originates from a study of blood T cell repertoires in COVID-19. Study at large: Acute-phase and convalescent COVID-19 samples originated in the United States, Italy and Spain.

CDR1 and CDR2 from the germline V gene are KGHSH and LQKENI. Trimming took off 3 bases at V and 4 bases at J, with 5 bases between the two ends. This CDR3 contains 12 residues. In the authors' methods: Reference gene primer amplification gave nucleated cell count estimates. Method: immunoSEQ multiplex PCR; TCRdb's copy keeps in-frame clones and lacks some. The V and J calls and clone size were taken over from that table, and D and trimming were inferred from the DNA. The table lists about 190,000 clones, around 90% of them singletons, with around 7% in the top ten. As for this clone: The same CDR3 arises from other DNA sequences in this sample as well.

Sequencing input: peripheral blood. This sequence joins TRBV18 and TRBJ2-3; D gene ambiguous. This TCR derives from a man in his forties with acute or convalescent COVID-19. CDR3 DNA: TGTGCCAGCTCACCTAGTCCAGATACGCAGTATTTT. It encodes CASSPSPDTQYF. Combining the CDR3 with reference TRBV18 and TRBJ2-3 gives the whole variable domain NAGVMQNPRHLVRRRGQEARLRCSPMKGHSHVYWYRQLPEEGLKFMVYLQKENIIDESGMPKERFSAEFPKEGPSILRIQQVVRGDSAAYFCASSPSPDTQYFGPGTRLTVL.